This TCR beta chain was found in a study of control samples from healthy donors and cancer patients. Germline lookup yields CDR1 LNHDA and CDR2 SQIVND (reference sequence). V lost 5 bases and J 3 bases, leaving 16 bases between the germline ends. There are 15 residues in the CDR3. TCRdb keeps only in-frame clones here, not all; method: immunoSEQ multiplex PCR. The sample has roughly 400,000 clones; over 75% are singletons. Material: PBMCs. This receptor was identified in a man aged 35-49 years with head and neck cancer. The rearrangement links TRBV19 to TRBJ1-2, with D possibly being TRBD1 (6 bases). Here the CDR3 reads CASSVKQGFYYGYTF. The CDR3 bases are TGTGCCAGTAGTGTAAAACAGGGTTTCTACTATGGCTACACCTTC.